This T cell receptor (beta chain) stems from a study of T cell changes during pregnancy in multiple sclerosis (dated by TCRdb to about 2019). Regarding the study in general: The study examined how the T cell repertoire changed over the course of pregnancy in women with multiple sclerosis.

Points on this clone: It has no known antigen specificity. Within one base of it there is no much larger clone, and no base qualities were kept.

V is clipped by 3 bases and J by 1 base, and the sequence between their germline boundaries is 19 bases long. CDR3 length: 17 amino acids, cysteine to phenylalanine. The entry retains the CDR3 DNA only, 51 bases that are in frame from base 1. The CDR1 and CDR2 encoded by the germline V gene are ENHRY and SYGVKD. The library was prepared using the immunoSEQ multiplex PCR assay. Imported from immuneACCESS, the table was reduced by TCRdb to in-frame sequences with V and J called. These copies leave out some clones; in studies compared against another copy, an unresolved V gene accounts for under half, and the cause of the remainder is not known. This sample comprises over 25,000 clones, 85% to 95% of them detected only once. Under 8% of the sample rests with the top ten.

The chain is assembled from TRBV10-3 and TRBJ2-7; the best D guess is TRBD1, with 5 bases matching. The TCR originated in a female donor with multiple sclerosis, enrolled in a pregnancy study. The starting material was CD8+ T cells from peripheral blood mononuclear cells, obtained before pregnancy. The DNA is as follows: TGTGCCATCAGTGACCGCTTTGACAGAGTATTATCCTACGAGCAGTACTTC. Its translation is CAISDRFDRVLSYEQYF.